These T cell receptor beta chains were read from a single sample in a study of T cell repertoires in aging, cancer and after chemotherapy. TCRdb re-called the multiplex PCR reads through MiXCR, storing one row per CDR3 protein. The data show 10,000 to 12,000 distinct CDR3 sequences, approximately 24% seen once. Sequencing used blood. These receptors all come from a human donor in good health. Both conserved end residues are part of each CDR3. D genes are given only for firm matches. Clone sizes are given selectively: once, few, many, or a class where the clone is expanded.

CDR3 protein	CDR3 DNA	V gene	D gene	clone size	J gene
CRGSSGGVYNEQFF	TGCAGAGGATCTAGCGGGGGGGTATACAATGAGCAGTTCTTC	TRBV20-1	TRBD2	few	TRBJ2-1
CASKEQAVDTQYF	TGTGCCAGCAAAGAACAAGCGGTTGATACGCAGTATTTT	TRBV28	NA	NA	TRBJ2-3
CAWSVDRTDSPLHF	TGTGCCTGGAGTGTAGACAGGACCGATTCACCCCTCCACTTT	TRBV30	NA	medium-sized	TRBJ1-6
CASSYRGRTYNSPLHF	TGTGCCAGCAGTTACAGAGGCAGGACATATAATTCACCCCTCCACTTT	TRBV6-5	NA	medium-sized	TRBJ1-6
CSASGSFYNEQFF	TGCAGTGCTAGCGGGAGCTTCTACAATGAGCAGTTCTTC	TRBV20-1	NA	medium-sized	TRBJ2-1
CASSPSGTGFNYGYTF	TGTGCCAGCAGCCCTTCCGGGACAGGGTTTAACTATGGCTACACCTTC	TRBV7-9	TRBD1	few	TRBJ1-2
CASSWMADEQFF	TGTGCCAGCAGCTGGATGGCCGATGAGCAGTTCTTC	TRBV7-9	NA	NA	TRBJ2-1
CASSERQGPSYEQYF	TGTGCCAGCAGCGAAAGACAGGGACCTTCCTACGAGCAGTACTTC	TRBV5-6	TRBD1	NA	TRBJ2-7
CASSGSYNSPLHF	TGTGCCAGCAGTGGATCCTATAATTCACCCCTCCACTTT	TRBV6-4	NA	few	TRBJ1-6
CASSFDRVRGYTF	TGTGCCAGCAGCTTCGACAGGGTGAGAGGCTACACCTTC	TRBV7-9	TRBD1	NA	TRBJ1-2
CASSLSRRQGTNSPLHF	TGTGCCAGCAGTTTATCCCGGCGACAGGGGACGAATTCACCCCTCCACTTT	TRBV27	TRBD1	few	TRBJ1-6
CSAVSFPEQFF	TGCAGTGCTGTGTCTTTCCCCGAGCAGTTCTTC	TRBV20-1	NA	medium-sized	TRBJ2-1
CASTEVLVVGNTIYF	TGTGCCAGTACGGAGGTACTGGTAGTTGGAAACACCATATATTTT	TRBV19	NA	medium-sized	TRBJ1-3
CASSFRRHSYNEQFF	TGTGCCAGCAGTTTCCGGCGGCACTCCTACAATGAGCAGTTCTTC	TRBV12-3/TRBV12-4	NA	few	TRBJ2-1
CASSLRGYGYTF	TGTGCCAGCAGCTTGAGGGGCTATGGCTACACCTTC	TRBV7-2	NA	few	TRBJ1-2
CAVRGTGNSPLHF	TGCGCCGTTCGCGGGACAGGCAATTCACCCCTCCACTTT	TRBV10-2	TRBD1	few	TRBJ1-6
CASSPDRPGQPLRTGELFF	TGTGCCAGCAGTCCCGACCGACCGGGACAGCCGCTCAGGACCGGGGAGCTGTTTTTT	TRBV12-3/TRBV12-4	TRBD1	NA	TRBJ2-2
CASSQLSGQRDVYGYTF	TGTGCCAGCAGCCAACTATCGGGACAGAGGGATGTCTATGGCTACACCTTC	TRBV4-2	TRBD1	medium-sized	TRBJ1-2
CASSLQSNTGELFF	TGCGCCAGCAGTTTACAGTCGAACACCGGGGAGCTGTTTTTT	TRBV5-1	NA	few	TRBJ2-2
CASSDSGGSTDTQYF	TGTGCCAGCAGTGACTCGGGGGGTAGCACAGATACGCAGTATTTT	TRBV6-4	NA	NA	TRBJ2-3
CASSYGTSGSYNEQFF	TGTGCCAGCAGCTACGGGACTAGCGGCTCCTACAATGAGCAGTTCTTC	TRBV5-1	TRBD2	few	TRBJ2-1
CAISDVRDTQYF	TGTGCCATCAGTGACGTGAGAGATACGCAGTATTTT	TRBV10-3	NA	NA	TRBJ2-3
CASSYSRVTGELFF	TGTGCCAGCAGTTACTCTAGGGTAACCGGGGAGCTGTTTTTT	TRBV6-5	NA	medium-sized	TRBJ2-2
CASSISGGGGADEKLFF	TGTGCCAGTAGTATCTCCGGGGGAGGGGGGGCGGATGAAAAACTGTTTTTT	TRBV19	NA	medium-sized	TRBJ1-4
CASSLASGDGYTF	TGCGCCAGCAGCTTGGCCTCGGGGGACGGCTACACCTTC	TRBV5-1	NA	NA	TRBJ1-2
CASSPSRETQYF	TGTGCCAGCTCACCGAGCCGAGAGACCCAGTACTTC	TRBV18	NA	NA	TRBJ2-5
CASRDLHTPQETEAFF	TGTGCCAGCAGGGATTTACATACGCCCCAAGAAACTGAAGCTTTCTTT	TRBV2	NA	NA	TRBJ1-1
CASSGRNRNSYEQYF	TGTGCCAGCAGTGGCCGGAACAGGAACTCCTACGAGCAGTACTTC	TRBV6-1	NA	medium-sized	TRBJ2-7
CASSLRAGPISGANVLTF	TGCGCCAGCAGCCTTCGGGCAGGGCCCATCTCTGGGGCCAACGTCCTGACTTTC	TRBV4-3	NA	NA	TRBJ2-6
CASSRYSGPQETQYF	TGTGCCAGCAGTCGGTATAGCGGGCCCCAAGAGACCCAGTACTTC	TRBV27	TRBD2	few	TRBJ2-5
CASSLGQGGFTDTQYF	TGCGCCAGCAGCCTAGGGCAGGGTGGGTTCACAGATACGCAGTATTTT	TRBV5-1	NA	NA	TRBJ2-3
CASSWGTGDYGYTF	TGCGCCAGCAGCTGGGGGACAGGGGACTATGGCTACACCTTC	TRBV5-1	TRBD1	few	TRBJ1-2
CASSSIPGQGAYGYTF	TGTGCCAGCAGCTCAATACCGGGACAGGGGGCCTATGGCTACACCTTC	TRBV7-3	TRBD1	NA	TRBJ1-2
CASSFRANSPLHF	TGTGCCAGCAGCTTCCGGGCTAATTCACCCCTCCACTTT	TRBV7-2	NA	once	TRBJ1-6
CASSRTNREDTGELFF	TGTGCCAGCAGCCGAACAAACAGGGAGGACACCGGGGAGCTGTTTTTT	TRBV5-6	NA	few	TRBJ2-2
CASSQGKETQYF	TGCGCCAGCAGCCAAGGAAAAGAGACCCAGTACTTC	TRBV4-3	NA	NA	TRBJ2-5
CASRRYSSGTTYEQYF	TGTGCCAGCAGACGATACTCCTCGGGCACAACCTACGAGCAGTACTTC	TRBV6-5	NA	NA	TRBJ2-7
CSASQLAGGLSSYNEQFF	TGCAGTGCTAGTCAACTAGCGGGGGGGTTAAGCTCCTACAATGAGCAGTTCTTC	TRBV20-1	TRBD2	NA	TRBJ2-1
CAISGGGPGAYEQYF	TGTGCCATCAGTGGGGGGGGCCCAGGGGCCTACGAGCAGTACTTC	TRBV10-3	NA	NA	TRBJ2-7
CSASFRRGRAGELFF	TGCAGTGCTAGTTTTCGGAGGGGGCGGGCCGGGGAGCTGTTTTTT	TRBV20-1	NA	few	TRBJ2-2
CASSTGDRGRRELFF	TGTGCCAGCAGCACAGGGGACAGGGGGCGCCGGGAGCTGTTTTTT	TRBV5-4	TRBD1	NA	TRBJ2-2
CASSFFVIIRQGAFQNTEAFF	TGTGCCAGCAGTTTCTTCGTAATTATCCGACAGGGGGCCTTCCAGAACACTGAAGCTTTCTTT	TRBV28	TRBD1	NA	TRBJ1-1
CASSSWGLAGTQETQYF	TGTGCCAGCAGTTCCTGGGGGCTAGCGGGTACGCAAGAGACCCAGTACTTC	TRBV6-6	TRBD2	medium-sized	TRBJ2-5
CASSYHLKSGIAGGEQFF	TGTGCCAGCAGCTATCACCTAAAATCAGGGATCGCTGGGGGTGAGCAGTTCTTC	TRBV7-9	NA	NA	TRBJ2-1
CAWRSGGASTQYF	TGTGCCTGGAGAAGCGGGGGGGCCAGTACGCAGTATTTT	TRBV30	TRBD2	NA	TRBJ2-3
CASTYSGANVLTF	TGTGCCAGCACGTACTCTGGGGCCAACGTCCTGACTTTC	TRBV7-2	NA	medium-sized	TRBJ2-6
CAWSDRDISYEQYF	TGTGCCTGGAGCGACCGGGACATCTCCTACGAGCAGTACTTC	TRBV30	NA	medium-sized	TRBJ2-7
CASSLELAGGRETQYF	TGTGCCAGCAGTCTCGAGCTAGCGGGGGGGCGAGAGACCCAGTACTTC	TRBV6-5	TRBD2	few	TRBJ2-5
CASSEDGLYQPQHF	TGTGCCAGCAGTGAGGACGGCCTTTATCAGCCCCAGCATTTT	TRBV6-1	NA	NA	TRBJ1-5
CAHARGPNTGELFF	TGTGCCCACGCACGGGGGCCGAACACCGGGGAGCTGTTTTTT	TRBV6-5	NA	few	TRBJ2-2
CARSLEGTGSSGANVLTF	TGTGCCAGAAGCTTAGAGGGGACAGGGAGCTCTGGGGCCAACGTCCTGACTTTC	TRBV7-9	TRBD1	NA	TRBJ2-6
CASSQDILWTPNYGYTF	TGTGCCAGCAGCCAAGACATTCTCTGGACCCCTAACTATGGCTACACCTTC	TRBV4-3	NA	NA	TRBJ1-2